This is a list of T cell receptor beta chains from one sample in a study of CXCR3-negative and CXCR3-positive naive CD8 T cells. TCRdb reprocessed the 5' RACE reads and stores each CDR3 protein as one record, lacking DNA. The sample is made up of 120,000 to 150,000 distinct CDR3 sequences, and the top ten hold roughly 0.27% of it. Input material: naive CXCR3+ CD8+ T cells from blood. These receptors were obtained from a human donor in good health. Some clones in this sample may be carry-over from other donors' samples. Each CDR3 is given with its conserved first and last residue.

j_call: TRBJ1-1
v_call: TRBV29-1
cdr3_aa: CSVETGPGRLNTEAFF

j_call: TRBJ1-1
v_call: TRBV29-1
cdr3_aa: CSVEGLAGATEAFF

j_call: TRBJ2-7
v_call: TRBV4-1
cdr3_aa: CASSQTVGGDEQYF

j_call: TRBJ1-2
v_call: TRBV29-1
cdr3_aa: CSAGRTGAAGGYTF

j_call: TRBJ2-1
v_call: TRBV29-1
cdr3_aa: CSVEDPGLAAYNEQFF

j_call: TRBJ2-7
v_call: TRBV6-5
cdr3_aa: CASSYYKGPEGEQYF

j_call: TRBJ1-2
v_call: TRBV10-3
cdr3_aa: CAISGQELDYGYTF

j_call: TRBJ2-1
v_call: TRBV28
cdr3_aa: CASSLGVASYNEQFF

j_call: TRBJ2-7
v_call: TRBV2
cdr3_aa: CASSEIDSYEQYF

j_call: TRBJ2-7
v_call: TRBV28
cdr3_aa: CASRNEEGVSYEQYF

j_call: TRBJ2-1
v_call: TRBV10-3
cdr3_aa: CAISEPGQGARDEQFF

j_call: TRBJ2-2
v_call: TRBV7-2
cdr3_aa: CASSQTGDTGELFF

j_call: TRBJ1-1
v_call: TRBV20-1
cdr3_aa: CSAPPLTGVDTEAFF

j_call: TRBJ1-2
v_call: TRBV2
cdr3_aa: CASSDPDRGHGYTF

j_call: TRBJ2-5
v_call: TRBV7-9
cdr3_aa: CASSLENRQETQYF

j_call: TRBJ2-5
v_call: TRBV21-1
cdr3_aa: CASSSLFPGKETQYF

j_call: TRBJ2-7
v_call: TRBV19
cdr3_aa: CASSMGGYEQYF

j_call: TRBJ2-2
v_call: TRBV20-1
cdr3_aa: CSASPAGGTGELFF

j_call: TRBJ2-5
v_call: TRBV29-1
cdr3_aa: CSVWWSRTDQETQYF

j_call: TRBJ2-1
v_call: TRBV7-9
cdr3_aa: CASSLLAGFYSEQFF

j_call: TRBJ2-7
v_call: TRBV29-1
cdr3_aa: CSLPAGDWSSYEQYF

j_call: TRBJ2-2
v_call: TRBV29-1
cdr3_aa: CSVELRGQNTGELFF

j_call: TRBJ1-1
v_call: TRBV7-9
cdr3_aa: CASSFGQGLNTEAFF

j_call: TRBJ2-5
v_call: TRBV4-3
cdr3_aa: CASSQDYPGETQYF

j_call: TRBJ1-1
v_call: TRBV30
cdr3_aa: CAWSVVLNAEAFF

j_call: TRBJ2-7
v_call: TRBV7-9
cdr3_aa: CASSLAVRVEQYF

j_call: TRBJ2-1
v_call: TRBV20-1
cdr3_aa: CSATSGIGHEQFF

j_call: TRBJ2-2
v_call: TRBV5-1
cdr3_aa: CASSLDHIDGTGELFF

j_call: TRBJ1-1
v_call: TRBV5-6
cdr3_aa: CASSFRHGVEAFF

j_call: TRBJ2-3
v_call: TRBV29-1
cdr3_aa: CSVGSSGTSTDTQYF

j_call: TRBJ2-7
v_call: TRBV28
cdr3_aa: CASSLLAGIDEQYF

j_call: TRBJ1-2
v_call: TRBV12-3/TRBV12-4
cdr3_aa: CAIYLCRGLRSGYTF

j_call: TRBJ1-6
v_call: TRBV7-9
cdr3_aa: CASSSVAAGSPLHF

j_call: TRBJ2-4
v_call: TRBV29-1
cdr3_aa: CSVEDEGTKNIQYF

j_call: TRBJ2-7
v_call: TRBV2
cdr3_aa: CASSDSGDEQYF

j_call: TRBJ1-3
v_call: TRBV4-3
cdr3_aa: CASSQGRGAGNTIYF

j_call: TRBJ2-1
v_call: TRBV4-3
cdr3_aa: CASSQDRRGLVNEQFF

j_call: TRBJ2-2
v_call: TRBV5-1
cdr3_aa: CASSFSGGANTGELFF